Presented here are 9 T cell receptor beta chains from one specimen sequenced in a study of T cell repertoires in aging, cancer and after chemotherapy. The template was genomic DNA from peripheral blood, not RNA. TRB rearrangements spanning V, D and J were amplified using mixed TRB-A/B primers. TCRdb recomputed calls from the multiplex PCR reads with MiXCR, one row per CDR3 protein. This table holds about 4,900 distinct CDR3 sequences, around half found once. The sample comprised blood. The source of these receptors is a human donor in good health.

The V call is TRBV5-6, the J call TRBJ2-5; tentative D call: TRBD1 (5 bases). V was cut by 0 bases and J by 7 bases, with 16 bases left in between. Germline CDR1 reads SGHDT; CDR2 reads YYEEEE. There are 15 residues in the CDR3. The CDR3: CASSLDGAGSGTQYF. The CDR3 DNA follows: TGTGCCAGCAGCTTGGATGGGGCAGGGTCGGGGACCCAGTACTTC.

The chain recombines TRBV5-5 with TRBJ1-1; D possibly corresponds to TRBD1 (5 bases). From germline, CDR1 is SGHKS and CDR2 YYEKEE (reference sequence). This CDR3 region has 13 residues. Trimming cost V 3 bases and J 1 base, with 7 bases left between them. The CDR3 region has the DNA TGTGCCAGCAGCTGGGACGGGAACACTGAAGCTTTCTTT. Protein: CASSWDGNTEAFF.

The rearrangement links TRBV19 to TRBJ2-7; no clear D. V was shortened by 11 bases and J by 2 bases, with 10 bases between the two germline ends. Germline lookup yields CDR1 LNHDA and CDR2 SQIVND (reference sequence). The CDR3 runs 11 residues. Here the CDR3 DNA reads TGTGCCTGGAGTGGTACCTACGAGCAGTACTTC. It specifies CAWSGTYEQYF. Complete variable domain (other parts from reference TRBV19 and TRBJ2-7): DGGITQSPKYLFRKEGQNVTLSCEQNLNHDAMYWYRQDPGQGLRLIYYSQIVNDFQKGDIAEGYSVSREKKESFPLTVTSAQKNPTAFYLCAWSGTYEQYFGPGTRLTVT.

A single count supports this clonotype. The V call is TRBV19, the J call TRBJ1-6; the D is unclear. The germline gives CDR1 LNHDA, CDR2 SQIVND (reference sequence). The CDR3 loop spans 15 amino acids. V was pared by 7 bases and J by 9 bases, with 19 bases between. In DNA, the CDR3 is TGTGCCAGTACCGGCGGTTGGTCAGCTATTTCACCCCTCCACTTT. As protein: CASTGGWSAISPLHF.

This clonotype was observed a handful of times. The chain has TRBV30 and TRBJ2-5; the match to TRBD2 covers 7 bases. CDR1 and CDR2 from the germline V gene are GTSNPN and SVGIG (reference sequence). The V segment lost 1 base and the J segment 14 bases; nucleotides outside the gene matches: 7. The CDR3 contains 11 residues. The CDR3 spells CAWSEGLAAYF. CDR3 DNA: TGTGCCTGGAGTGAGGGGCTAGCGGCCTACTTC.

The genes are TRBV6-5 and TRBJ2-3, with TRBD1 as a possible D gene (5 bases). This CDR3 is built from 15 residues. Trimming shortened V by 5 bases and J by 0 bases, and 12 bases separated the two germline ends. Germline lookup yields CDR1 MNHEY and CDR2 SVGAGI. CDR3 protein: CASSVAAGSTDTQYF. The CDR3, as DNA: TGTGCCAGCAGTGTTGCGGCAGGGAGCACAGATACGCAGTATTTT.

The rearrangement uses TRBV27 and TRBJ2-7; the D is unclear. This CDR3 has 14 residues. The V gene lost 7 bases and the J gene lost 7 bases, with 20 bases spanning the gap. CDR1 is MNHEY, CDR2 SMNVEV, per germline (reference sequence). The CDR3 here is CASTTRGRLGEQYF. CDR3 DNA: TGTGCCAGCACCACTCGAGGAAGGTTGGGAGAGCAGTACTTC.

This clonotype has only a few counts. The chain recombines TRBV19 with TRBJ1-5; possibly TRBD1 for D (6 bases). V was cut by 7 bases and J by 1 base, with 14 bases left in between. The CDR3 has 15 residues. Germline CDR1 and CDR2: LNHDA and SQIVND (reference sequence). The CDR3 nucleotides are TGTGCCAGTAAAGGGGAGCAGGGGAGCAATCAGCCCCAGCATTTT. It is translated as CASKGEQGSNQPQHF.

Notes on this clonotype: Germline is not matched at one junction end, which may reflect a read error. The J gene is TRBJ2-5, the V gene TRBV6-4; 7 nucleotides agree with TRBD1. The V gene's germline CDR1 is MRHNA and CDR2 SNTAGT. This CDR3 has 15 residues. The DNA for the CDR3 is TGTGCCACCAGTGACCCGACAGGGCTCCAAGAGACCCAGTACTTC. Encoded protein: CATSDPTGLQETQYF.